These T cell receptor beta chains were read from a single sample in a study of OX40 agonist ivuxolimab in advanced cancers. Assay: immunoSEQ multiplex PCR; the TCRdb copy retains only in-frame clones and omits some. The sample shows roughly 80,000 clones, 90% to 95% of them seen only once. The source material was CD4+ or CD8+ T cells sorted from blood, sampled in a trial of the OX40 agonist ivuxolimab. The receptors here all came from an adult with an advanced solid tumor such as melanoma, head and neck, liver or kidney cancer. The conserved cysteine and the conserved F or W are not part of the CDR3 here. The D gene is left open where the match is weak.

v_call d_call cdr3_aa
TRBV18 . ASSPQKPGNHANTGELF
TRBV6-5 . ASSYSRGTDTQY
TRBV6-5 . ASSYHHRNTEAF
TRBV4-3 TRBD1 ASSQEGTAYGYT
TRBV27 TRBD1 ASSRTGLTEAF
TRBV7-8 . ASSLGPTGSGYGYT
TRBV6-5 . ASSPSLGTGNTIY
TRBV5-8 . ASSIGRGARGANVLT
TRBV19 . ATLWTTVSGANVLT
TRBV4-1 . ASSQDGAGATRGEQF
TRBV10-3 . AISPPAGPSYVAEAF
TRBV4-1 . ASSQEGADSGANVLT
TRBV12-5 TRBD1 ASGFVGQRQETQY
TRBV6-1 . ASSEVGELGYGYT
TRBV5-4 . ASSVSGTYEQY
TRBV4-3 . ASSQDTYLAAQH
TRBV6-5 TRBD2 ASSYSTGRTGELF
TRBV6-5 . ASSPGGTIYEQY
TRBV27 TRBD1 ASSSRDSSNQPQH
TRBV4-1 . ASSLGRTDYGYT
TRBV5-1 . ASSTWIGVNGETQY
TRBV6-5 . ASNQGLTSTDTQY
TRBV4-1 . ASSQDHQGTFGELF
TRBV21-1 . ASSKVFEGYEQY
TRBV27 TRBD1 ASSLGTGTGYT
TRBV28 TRBD1 ASSLDPRRTGSSNEQF
TRBV28 . ATGAGEYSNQPQH
TRBV4-1 . ASSLRTDFMGYT
TRBV4-1 . ASSQDRNEKLF
TRBV19 TRBD1 ASSWGTGNTEAF
TRBV4-1 . ASSPVTWNTEAF
TRBV4-3 . ASSQEAGNTEAF
TRBV6-6 . ASSYAVRNTEAF
TRBV5-6 . ASSPTEYWETQY
TRBV2 . ASIPSRDISDEQF
TRBV10-1 . ASSGGDGISYEQY
TRBV7-2 . ASSFSGSSYEQY
TRBV9 . ASSLTIANTEAF
TRBV27 TRBD2 ASRVGGAYEQY
TRBV19 . ASSTGRDRFEAF
TRBV10-3 . AIIDSSSGNTIY